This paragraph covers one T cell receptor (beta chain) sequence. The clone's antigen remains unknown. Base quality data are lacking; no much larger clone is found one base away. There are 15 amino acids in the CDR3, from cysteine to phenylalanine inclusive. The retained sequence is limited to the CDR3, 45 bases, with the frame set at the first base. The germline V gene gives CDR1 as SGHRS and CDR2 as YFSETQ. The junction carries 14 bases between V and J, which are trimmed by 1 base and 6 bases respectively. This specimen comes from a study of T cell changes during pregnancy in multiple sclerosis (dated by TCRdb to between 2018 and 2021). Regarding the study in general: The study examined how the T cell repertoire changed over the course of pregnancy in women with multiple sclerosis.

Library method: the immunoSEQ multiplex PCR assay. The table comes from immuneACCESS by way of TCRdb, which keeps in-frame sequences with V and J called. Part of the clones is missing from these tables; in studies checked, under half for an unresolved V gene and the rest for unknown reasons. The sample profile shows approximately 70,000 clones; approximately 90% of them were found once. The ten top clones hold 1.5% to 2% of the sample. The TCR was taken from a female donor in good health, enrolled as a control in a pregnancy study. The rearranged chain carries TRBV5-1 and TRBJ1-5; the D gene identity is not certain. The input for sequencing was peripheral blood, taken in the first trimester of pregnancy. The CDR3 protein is CASSLFHWTSQPQHF. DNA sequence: TGCGCCAGCAGCTTGTTCCATTGGACTAGTCAGCCCCAGCATTTT.